This entry lists 9 T cell receptor beta chains sequenced from one sample in a study of T cells after yellow fever vaccination (dated by TCRdb to about 2019). In light of the paper, this sample's treatment or condition label describes: live attenuated yellow fever vaccine strain. The library came from 5' RACE. Sequencing relied on an Illumina NovaSeq 6000. Using fastp at Q25 and MiXCR, TCRdb reprocessed the public reads and kept productive beta chains. Each CDR3 protein gets just one entry, which takes the most common genes and DNA from the rows behind it. This sample is represented by a few hundred thousand distinct CDR3 sequences; around 3.9% of them were singletons. Approximately 24% of the sample is held by the ten biggest clonotypes. Sequenced here: PBMCs, sampled 5 days after the yellow fever booster vaccination. Receptor source: a man between 18 and 35 years old who received the YFV17D yellow fever vaccine.

This clonotype came up a few times. The chain carries TRBV6-5 and TRBJ2-3; 13 bases line up with TRBD2. The CDR3 length is 16 residues. V shed 7 bases, J shed 5 bases, and the junction held 9 bases outside the gene matches. Germline CDR1 is MNHEY and CDR2 is SVGAGI. The CDR3 DNA sequence: TGTGCCAGCATAAAACTAGCGGGGGGGAGTGGAGATACGCAGTATTTT. It encodes CASIKLAGGSGDTQYF.

This clonotype was observed many times. The J gene is TRBJ2-1, the V gene TRBV9; TRBD2 is a possible D gene (6 bases). With 10 bases removed from V and 7 bases from J, the gap between germline ends came to 18 bases. The germline V gene has CDR1 SGDLS and CDR2 YYNGEE. The CDR3 has 13 amino acids. CDR3 amino acids: CAAATGVQNEQFF. The CDR3 nucleotides read TGTGCCGCAGCAACGGGGGTTCAGAATGAGCAGTTCTTC.

The V gene is TRBV7-2, the J gene TRBJ2-5; 15 bases are a match to TRBD2. V was pared by 0 bases and J by 10 bases, with 6 bases of the junction left unmatched. CDR1 and CDR2 (germline): SGHTA, FQGNSA. There are 16 residues in the CDR3. The CDR3 region has the DNA TGTGCCAGCAGCTTAGCTTGGACTAGCGGGGGGGGAAACCAGTACTTC. Protein: CASSLAWTSGGGNQYF.

The sample holds a few counts of this clonotype. The V and J genes are TRBV10-2 and TRBJ2-1, with 7 bases that match TRBD2. The CDR3 covers 15 residues. J was trimmed by 6 bases and V by 3 bases; bases with no gene match: 8. Germline CDR1 WSHSY, CDR2 SAAADI. CDR3 protein: CASSDPPGGPNEQFF. CDR3 DNA: TGCGCCAGCAGTGACCCTCCGGGGGGACCCAATGAGCAGTTCTTC.

Many counts were recorded for this clonotype. This chain uses TRBV11-2 with TRBJ2-1; D unclear. The V end lost 2 bases, the J end lost 1 base, and 6 bases lay between the germline ends. This CDR3 comprises 14 residues. Per germline, CDR1 SGHAT and CDR2 FQNNGV. The CDR3 coding sequence is TGTGCCAGCAGCTTAAGAGTTTCCTACAATGAGCAGTTCTTC. Translation: CASSLRVSYNEQFF.

This clonotype showed up just a few times. The chain is built from TRBV6-4 and TRBJ2-7; 12 bases map to TRBD2. The germline gives CDR1 MRHNA, CDR2 SNTAGT. Germline trimming cut 5 bases from V and 4 bases from J; bases unmatched to any gene: 6. This CDR3 is built from 15 residues. For the CDR3, the DNA is TGTGCCAGCAGTTTTGACACTAGCGGGGGGTACGAGCAGTACTTC. Translating gives CASSFDTSGGYEQYF.

In this sample, this clonotype turned up a few times. The rearrangement links TRBV27 to TRBJ1-6, with D possibly TRBD1 on 6 matching bases. V was shortened by 4 bases and J by 8 bases, with 9 bases between the two germline ends. This CDR3 region has 13 residues. Germline CDR1 and CDR2: MNHEY and SMNVEV (reference sequence). The DNA for the CDR3 is TGTGCCAGCAGTTCCAGGGGTTATTCACCCCTCCACTTT. Protein sequence: CASSSRGYSPLHF.

This clonotype was recorded a few times. V and J are TRBV9 and TRBJ2-7; 9 bases fit TRBD1. The germline V gene has CDR1 SGDLS and CDR2 YYNGEE. V shed 0 bases, J shed 1 base, and the junction held 5 bases outside the gene matches. The CDR3 extends over 16 amino acids. The CDR3 DNA sequence: TGTGCCAGCAGCGTAGGAGACAGGGGGATATCCTACGAGCAGTACTTC. This encodes CASSVGDRGISYEQYF. Together with reference TRBV9 and TRBJ2-7, the CDR3 gives the full variable domain: DSGVTQTPKHLITATGQRVTLRCSPRSGDLSVYWYQQSLDQGLQFLIQYYNGEERAKGNILERFSAQQFPDLHSELNLSSLELGDSALYFCASSVGDRGISYEQYFGPGTRLTVT.

This clonotype came up a few times. The rearrangement joins TRBV28 to TRBJ2-1; the D gene is possibly TRBD2 (5 bases). V was pared by 2 bases and J by 5 bases, with 7 bases between. The CDR3 length is 13 residues. Germline CDR1 MDHEN, CDR2 SYDVKM. The CDR3 loop is CASSLDGDNEQFF. The CDR3 DNA reads TGTGCCAGCAGTTTAGACGGGGACAATGAGCAGTTCTTC.